These 23 T cell receptor beta chains share one sample of origin, sequenced in a study of technical replicates of blood from several donors. TCRdb keeps only in-frame clones here, not all; method: immunoSEQ multiplex PCR. The sample has roughly 100,000 clones, about 95% seen once. Sample: T cells isolated from PBMCs. All receptors come from a human donor in good health.

The V gene is TRBV7-9, the J gene TRBJ2-3, with 7 bases that match TRBD1. The germline CDR1 and CDR2 sequences are SEHNR and FQNEAQ (reference sequence). V shed 1 base and J 4 bases; nucleotides not matched to a gene: 5. CDR3 length equals 15 residues. CDR3 DNA: TGTGCCAGCAGCTTAGAGGGACAGAGTTCAGATACGCAGTATTTT. Amino acid sequence: CASSLEGQSSDTQYF.

CDR3 loop: CASSVDPGVTVNEQFF. CDR3 nucleotide sequence: TGTGCCAGCAGCGTAGATCCCGGAGTTACGGTCAATGAGCAGTTCTTC. The chain has TRBV9 and TRBJ2-1; D is unresolved. Germline V gene sequence: CDR1 SGDLS, CDR2 YYNGEE. The CDR3 has 16 amino acids. V lost 0 bases and J lost 6, with 16 bases in between. Based on the CDR3 plus reference TRBV9 and TRBJ2-1, the full variable domain is DSGVTQTPKHLITATGQRVTLRCSPRSGDLSVYWYQQSLDQGLQFLIQYYNGEERAKGNILERFSAQQFPDLHSELNLSSLELGDSALYFCASSVDPGVTVNEQFFGPGTRLTVL.

The rearrangement links TRBV11-3 to TRBJ2-5; D gene uncertain. The CDR3 runs to 11 residues. The V gene's germline CDR1 is SGHNT and CDR2 YENEEA. The V gene lost 5 bases and the J gene lost 2 bases, with 3 bases spanning the gap. The CDR3 nucleotides read TGTGCCAGCAGCACACAAGAGACCCAGTACTTC. Translating gives CASSTQETQYF.

V and J are TRBV15 and TRBJ1-3; 9 positions agree with TRBD1. Trimming cost V 6 bases and J 1 base; bases outside gene matches: 16. Per germline, CDR1 LNHNV and CDR2 YYDKDF (reference sequence). CDR3 length: 19 residues. CDR3 in DNA: TGTGCCACCAGACACATCCCGGGACAGGGTCACTTATCTGGAAACACCATATATTTT. This codes for CATRHIPGQGHLSGNTIYF.

V gene TRBV18 combines with J gene TRBJ2-1, with D tentatively TRBD1 (5 bases). The germline V gene has CDR1 KGHSH and CDR2 LQKENI. V gave up 0 bases and J gave up 2 bases, with 8 bases separating them. The CDR3 has 15 residues. The CDR3 DNA sequence: TGTGCCAGCTCACCACCGACAGATGCCTACAATGAGCAGTTCTTC. Its translation: CASSPPTDAYNEQFF.

The rearrangement uses TRBV19 and TRBJ2-1; TRBD2 aligns across 13 bases. Looked up from germline, CDR1 is LNHDA and CDR2 is SQIVND (reference sequence). V dropped 7 bases and J dropped 0; count of bases not matched to a gene: 6. This CDR3 region has 17 residues. CDR3 nucleotides: TGTGCCAGTAAAAGTTGGACTAGCGGGAGCTCCTACAATGAGCAGTTCTTC. Amino acid sequence: CASKSWTSGSSYNEQFF.

The rearrangement uses TRBV6-1 and TRBJ1-1, with D perhaps TRBD1 (6 bases). CDR3 length equals 17 residues. Germline values: CDR1 MNHNS, CDR2 SASEGT. V was cut by 3 bases and J by 0 bases, with 17 bases left in between. CDR3: CASSDRPRGGMNTEAFF. CDR3 bases: TGTGCCAGCAGTGACAGGCCTAGGGGGGGGATGAACACTGAAGCTTTCTTT.

The V call is TRBV19, the J call TRBJ1-1; TRBD1 is a possible D gene (6 bases). Looked up from germline, CDR1 is LNHDA and CDR2 is SQIVND (reference sequence). V lost 6 bases and J 5 bases, leaving 16 bases between the germline ends. This CDR3 is built from 14 residues. CDR3: CASSRASQGTEAFF. The CDR3 DNA is TGTGCCAGTAGCCGAGCCTCTCAGGGGACTGAAGCTTTCTTT.

The chain has TRBV5-8 and TRBJ2-6, with D possibly being TRBD2 (5 bases). The V gene lost 2 bases and the J gene lost 1 base, with 19 bases spanning the gap. The CDR3 is 19 residues long. Germline V gene sequence: CDR1 SGHTS, CDR2 YDEGEE. The DNA for the CDR3 is TGTGCCAGCAGCTTCGGGTTCCCACTAGGCGGGTCTGGGGCCAACGTCCTGACTTTC. Residues: CASSFGFPLGGSGANVLTF. Looking up the rest from reference TRBV5-8 and TRBJ2-6 gives the full variable domain: EAGVTQSPTHLIKTRGQQATLRCSPISGHTSVYWYQQALGLGLQFLLWYDEGEERNRGNFPPRFSGRQFPNYSSELNVNALELEDSALYLCASSFGFPLGGSGANVLTFGAGSRLTVL.

This chain connects TRBV12-5 to TRBJ2-5; D is unclear. V was cut by 4 bases and J by 5 bases, with 8 bases left in between. This CDR3 contains 12 residues. Germline loops: CDR1 LGHNT, CDR2 FRNRAP. CDR3 region: CASGSLGETQYF. The CDR3 nucleotides read TGTGCTAGTGGTTCGCTCGGGGAGACCCAGTACTTC.

This clone was counted once. CDR3 loop: CASSDRQVSNQPQHF. CDR3 coding DNA: TGTGCCAGCAGCGATAGACAGGTCAGCAATCAGCCCCAGCATTTT. The chain uses TRBV5-8 and TRBJ1-5; D might be TRBD1 (6 bases). This CDR3 is built from 15 residues. The germline gives CDR1 SGHTS, CDR2 YDEGEE. Trimming pared 4 bases from V and 1 base from J, leaving 12 bases between.

This chain joins TRBV10-3 and TRBJ2-3, with D perhaps TRBD1 (6 bases). Germline V gene sequence: CDR1 ENHRY, CDR2 SYGVKD. Trimming took 0 bases from V and 2 from J, leaving 18 bases between them. The CDR3 runs 18 residues. The CDR3 loop reads CAISESGPGQLTTDTQYF. In nucleotides, the CDR3 is TGTGCCATCAGTGAGTCCGGTCCAGGACAGTTGACCACAGATACGCAGTATTTT.

The chain recombines TRBV28 with TRBJ1-1; no reliable D call. The CDR3 spans 12 residues. Germline CDR1 is MDHEN and CDR2 is SYDVKM. V was clipped by 7 bases and J by 11 bases, with 17 bases between them. The CDR3 region is CASKGPRYGAFF. DNA of the CDR3: TGTGCCAGCAAAGGCCCGAGGTATGGGGCTTTCTTT.

This chain connects TRBV19 to TRBJ1-2; 8 positions match TRBD1. CDR3 size: 19 residues. Germline CDR1 and CDR2: LNHDA and SQIVND (reference sequence). Trimming at V came to 1 base and at J to 3 bases, leaving 16 bases not matched to a gene. CDR3 in amino acids: CASSIGSWDRLTKYYGYTF. The CDR3 DNA reads as TGTGCCAGTAGTATAGGGTCTTGGGACAGGCTAACAAAATACTATGGCTACACCTTC.

This chain links TRBV19 with TRBJ2-7; TRBD2 might be the D (5 bases). The CDR3 has 16 residues. V gave up 5 bases and J gave up 5 bases, with 22 bases separating them. Germline-derived CDR1 and CDR2 are LNHDA and SQIVND (reference sequence). The chain's CDR3 is CASSPPEAYETHEQYF. The CDR3 bases are TGTGCCAGTAGTCCTCCGGAGGCCTATGAGACCCACGAGCAGTACTTC.

The chain carries TRBV2 and TRBJ1-5, with 9 bases lining up with TRBD1. This CDR3 is built from 18 residues. CDR1 and CDR2 from the germline V gene are SNHLY and FYNNEI. Trimming took 7 bases from V and 5 from J; bases not matched to a gene: 18. The CDR3 coding sequence is TGTGCCAGCAAAGTTGGGACAGGGAGGGAGGGGACAGATCAGCCCCAGCATTTT. Its protein is CASKVGTGREGTDQPQHF.

This chain joins TRBV2 and TRBJ1-4, with 7 nucleotides matching TRBD1. The V segment lost 10 bases and the J segment 10 bases; nucleotides outside the gene matches: 6. The CDR3 spans 11 residues. Germline V gene lookup returns CDR1 SNHLY and CDR2 FYNNEI. CDR3 bases: TGTGCCATCCTAACAGGGGTAAAACTGTTTTTT. Residues: CAILTGVKLFF.

The J gene is TRBJ2-7, the V gene TRBV5-6; 7 nucleotides agree with TRBD2. The CDR3 covers 15 residues. CDR1 is SGHDT, CDR2 YYEEEE, per germline. J gave up 2 bases and V 5 bases, and 10 bases lay outside the gene matches. CDR3 sequence (DNA): TGTGCCAGCAGAGACTCCCCGGGACTAACCTACGAGCAGTACTTC. It is translated as CASRDSPGLTYEQYF.

The chain links TRBV28 to TRBJ1-3, with 10 bases matching TRBD1. V shed 2 bases, J shed 1 base, and the junction held 11 bases outside the gene matches. The CDR3 totals 19 residues. CDR1 is MDHEN, CDR2 SYDVKM, per germline. CDR3 region: CASSLLTSGTGESGNTIYF. CDR3 in DNA: TGTGCCAGCAGTTTACTCACCTCCGGGACAGGGGAATCTGGAAACACCATATATTTT.

The J gene is TRBJ2-1, the V gene TRBV29-1; 7 nucleotides agree with TRBD2. V dropped 3 bases and J dropped 0; count of bases not matched to a gene: 2. The CDR3 loop spans 14 amino acids. Germline assignment: CDR1 SQVTM and CDR2 ANQGSEA. The CDR3 sequence is CSVEGGGSYNEQFF. CDR3 bases: TGCAGCGTTGAGGGCGGGGGCTCCTACAATGAGCAGTTCTTC.

The chain joins TRBV5-1 to TRBJ2-3; D gene uncertain. CDR3 length: 13 residues. Germline V CDR1 and CDR2: SGHRS, YFSETQ. V dropped 3 bases and J dropped 11 bases, with 16 bases sitting between them. CDR3: CASSSTPPWRQYF. The DNA for the CDR3 is TGCGCCAGCAGCTCGACTCCGCCGTGGAGGCAGTATTTT.

In DNA, the CDR3 is TGTGCCAGCAGTTTATCTCAGGGACAGGGGAACTATGGCTACACCTTC. The encoded protein is CASSLSQGQGNYGYTF. The rearrangement links TRBV27 to TRBJ1-2, with 10 bases that match TRBD1. This CDR3 region has 16 residues. V dropped 0 bases and J dropped 2; count of bases not matched to a gene: 3. From germline, CDR1 is MNHEY and CDR2 SMNVEV (reference sequence).

The chain is built from TRBV7-9 and TRBJ2-1; D gene ambiguous. Germline CDR1 and CDR2: SEHNR and FQNEAQ (reference sequence). The CDR3 runs to 12 residues. V was cut by 0 bases and J by 9 bases, with 6 bases left in between. The CDR3 is CASSLASGEQFF. CDR3 coding DNA: TGTGCCAGCAGCTTAGCGAGTGGTGAGCAGTTCTTC.